This T cell receptor beta chain stems from a study of blood T cell repertoires in COVID-19. The overall study: Some COVID-19 samples were acute and others convalescent; all came from the United States, Italy and Spain.

V lost 8 bases and J lost 3; bases outside the gene matches: 5. Germline values: CDR1 LNHDA, CDR2 SQIVND (reference sequence). The CDR3 spans 15 residues. Original handling: From reference gene primer amplification, estimates of nucleated cell counts were derived. TCRdb keeps only in-frame clones here, not all; method: immunoSEQ multiplex PCR. The V and J calls and clone size were taken over from that table, and D and trimming were inferred from the DNA. The profile shows 200,000 to 300,000 clones, 88% of them singletons. This chain connects TRBV19 to TRBJ1-4; 11 bases map to TRBD1. The receptor was derived from a man aged 55 to 70 who had recovered from COVID-19. The material sequenced was peripheral blood. The CDR3 here is CASGQGASANEKLFF. CDR3 DNA: TGTGCCAGTGGACAGGGGGCATCGGCTAATGAAAAACTGTTTTTT.